The clone carrying this T cell receptor beta chain was detected many times. This sample stems from a study of T-cell reconstitution after alpha-beta-depleted transplantation in children. During its preparation, the TCRbeta library received unique molecular identifiers. TCRdb processed the PCR reads anew with MiXCR; each CDR3 protein has one entry. The repertoire holds about 400,000 distinct CDR3 sequences, roughly 22% seen once, with less than 4.5% in the top ten. This CDR3 is 15 amino acids long. V lost 5 bases, J lost 0 bases, and 2 bases stayed unmatched. V usage is TRBV12-3 or TRBV12-4 and J usage is TRBJ1-3; 9 positions agree with TRBD1. The sequence was collected from a human donor who donated a stem cell graft to a child with acute myeloid leukemia. Sequencing was performed on PBMCs from the stem cell graft donor, taken from the stem cell graft. CDR3 DNA sequence: TGTGCCAGCAGTGGGGACAGGGCCTCTGGAAACACCATATATTTT. Its translation: CASSGDRASGNTIYF.